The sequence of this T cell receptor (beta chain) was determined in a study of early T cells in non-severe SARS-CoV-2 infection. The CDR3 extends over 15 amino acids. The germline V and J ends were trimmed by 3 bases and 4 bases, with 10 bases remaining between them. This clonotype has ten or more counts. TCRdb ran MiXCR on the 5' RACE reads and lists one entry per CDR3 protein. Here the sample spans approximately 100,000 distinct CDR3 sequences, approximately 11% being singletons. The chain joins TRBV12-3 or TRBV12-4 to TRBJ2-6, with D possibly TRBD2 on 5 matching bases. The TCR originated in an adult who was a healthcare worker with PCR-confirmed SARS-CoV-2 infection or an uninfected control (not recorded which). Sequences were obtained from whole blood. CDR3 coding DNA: TGTGCCAGCAGTTTTGAGGGATACGGGGCCAACGTCCTGACTTTC. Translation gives CASSFEGYGANVLTF.